This T cell receptor beta chain was retrieved from a study of T cell responses to AZD1222 COVID-19 vaccine. General study results and limits: The CD4 TCRs associated with vaccination extended across spike and predominated at 160-218 and 743-854. Donors were mostly white British, more females; clonal diversity possibly underestimated.

Turning to this clone: Its antigen is unknown.

Clones were sequenced by immunoSEQ multiplex PCR, and TCRdb holds only the in-frame ones, with some missing. This table holds 150,000 or so clones, more than 90% found once. Germline assignment: CDR1 LGHDT and CDR2 YNNKEL (reference sequence). The CDR3 extends over 15 amino acids. The V and J ends lost 6 bases and 0 bases respectively, with 11 bases between them. The receptor comes from an adult in good health. The rearrangement uses TRBV3-1 (or the pseudogene TRBV3-2) and TRBJ2-2; TRBD1 is a possible D gene (6 bases). This material consisted of peripheral blood, taken on day 0 of AZD1222 vaccination. The CDR3 DNA reads TGTGCCAGCAGTCCCGGGACACCGAACACCGGGGAGCTGTTTTTT. Its protein product is CASSPGTPNTGELFF.